The subject of this entry is one T cell receptor (beta chain). This clonotype turned up a few times. Its antigen is currently not known. Per-base quality was not reported, and no clone a single base away is much larger than it. V has 6 bases trimmed and J has 3 bases trimmed; junction bases matching no gene number 16. The CDR3 numbers 17 residues from cysteine through phenylalanine. The retained sequence is limited to the CDR3, 51 bases, with the frame set at the first base. The germline V gene (reference sequence) sets CDR1 to DFQATT and CDR2 to SNEGSKA. The data derive from a study of human T cells and chemical hapten exposure listed by TCRdb under 2021. Background on the whole study: For sensitization, 2% DPC in acetone was applied to a roughly 2 cm by roughly 2 cm area of upper inner arm skin. Throughout the study period of 20 to 30 weeks, patients also received therapeutic DPC doses to the scalp every week. Patch tests used Finn chambers with 0.01% DPC on the upper back, scored after 6 days by International Contact Dermatitis Research Group standards. Alopecia areata with under or over 50% scalp involvement, alopecia totalis and alopecia universalis were represented in the patient cohort, which was mostly female. Libraries were pooled for sequencing, and per-sample TCR yields varied mainly because of small differences in library volumes within the pool. The study tracked peripheral blood TCR repertoire changes in vivo during primary and secondary sensitization to the hapten diphenylcyclopropenone (DPC) in alopecia patients. Blood was sampled from patients pre-sensitization (week 0) and at 2, 6 and about 24 weeks after DPC sensitization. Twenty-nine alopecia patients provided blood for TCR sequencing at one to four time points (pre-sensitization, 2, 6 and 24 weeks). Overall results and qualifications from the work: Patch test score correlated positively with the number of PT1 expanded TCRs, reaching significance at thresholds 8, 16 and 32 but not at 4. DPC sensitization did not change how many TCRs were above 1 in 1000 frequency, and no evidence was found of alterations in global repertoire structure. Significantly more large CDR3 similarity clusters were formed by expanded TCRs than by pre-sensitization or healthy control sets, consistent with antigen-driven responses. Because every patient had alopecia, a presumed autoimmune disease, the patients' immune response might differ from that of healthy individuals. Repeated subsampling changed both the strength of the expansion versus patch-test correlation and the threshold at which the correlation became significant.

Libraries were made using RACE. TCRdb shows the sequencer as NextSeq 500. During library preparation, unique molecular identifiers were attached to individual cDNA molecules so that TCRs could be counted quantitatively and reproducibly. From each blood RNA sample, both TCR alpha and TCR beta chains were sequenced. On the authors' methods: The median number of TCRs per sample was some 100,000, ranging from roughly 20,000 to 700,000. The Decombinator software suite was used to annotate the V, J and CDR3 of the TCR reads. Every sample was subsampled to the same number of TCRs (28,000) for the PS versus PT1 abundance plots. Expanded TCRs were defined as absent before sensitization and observed at least eight times at the 2-week time point. TCRdb cleaned the public reads at Q25 with fastp, built clones with MiXCR and kept in-frame beta chains. All rows with the same CDR3 protein become a single entry with the most common DNA and genes. The V and J calls follow TCRdb's processing rather than the paper's. Across this sample there are 90,000 or so distinct CDR3 sequences, with 10% to 13% seen only once. The ten largest clones take up approximately 2.2% of the sample.

In the paper's terms, the time point label means: patch test 1, 2 weeks after DPC sensitization. This sample's treatment or condition label indicates: therapeutic diphenylcyclopropenone sensitization with weekly scalp DPC. Blood at each patch-test visit was drawn before the patch test was applied. Eligible patients were aged 18 to 70, diagnosed with alopecia, deemed suitable for DPC therapy, and excluded if pregnant. Total RNA was isolated from unfractionated whole blood collected in Tempus Blood RNA tubes. The chain employs TRBV20-1 and TRBJ2-3; 9 of the junction bases match TRBD1. This receptor was identified in a man aged 35 to 55 with alopecia areata. Some clones in this sample may be carry-over from other donors' samples. The starting material was whole blood, obtained in connection with sensitization to the hapten diphenylcyclopropenone (DPC). In nucleotide form, the sequence is TGCAGTGCGCCCGAGGGAATTGGACAGGGGTGGACAGATACGCAGTATTTT. It codes for CSAPEGIGQGWTDTQYF.